The rows below give T cell receptor beta chains drawn from one sample of a study of cytomegalovirus exposure and HLA in healthy donors. Assay used: immunoSEQ multiplex PCR; TCRdb lists only in-frame clones, some missing. The sample lists under 400,000 clones; 75% to 90% were seen once. Specimen: PBMCs. These receptors were collected from a woman younger than 35 in good health and CMV-seronegative. Both conserved end residues are part of each CDR3. Fields, in order: V gene, D gene, J gene, clone size, CDR3 DNA, CDR3 protein. The D gene is left open where the match is weak. Some rows have no size entry. The others give once, few or many, or a class for an expanded clone.

v_call: TRBV30; d_call: -; j_call: TRBJ1-2; clone_size: -; cdr3_nt: TGTGCCTGGAGTCGACAGGAGAACTATGGCTACACCTTC; cdr3_aa: CAWSRQENYGYTF
v_call: TRBV2; d_call: -; j_call: TRBJ1-6; clone_size: -; cdr3_nt: TGTGCCAGCACAGAGGTGGAAAATTCACCCCTCCACTTT; cdr3_aa: CASTEVENSPLHF
v_call: TRBV6-1; d_call: -; j_call: TRBJ1-2; clone_size: -; cdr3_nt: TGTGCCAGCAGTGAAGGCAAGTTCAGGGAGGCCTATGGCTACACCTTC; cdr3_aa: CASSEGKFREAYGYTF
v_call: TRBV5-4; d_call: TRBD1; j_call: TRBJ2-7; clone_size: -; cdr3_nt: TGTGCCAGCAGGGAAGGGACAGCACCTACCTACGAGCAGTACTTC; cdr3_aa: CASREGTAPTYEQYF
v_call: TRBV18; d_call: TRBD2; j_call: TRBJ2-1; clone_size: -; cdr3_nt: TGTGCCAGCTCACGTACTAGCGGGAGGGTTGGTGAGCAGTTCTTC; cdr3_aa: CASSRTSGRVGEQFF
v_call: TRBV6-1; d_call: TRBD1; j_call: TRBJ2-7; clone_size: -; cdr3_nt: TGTGCCACCACCGACAGGGTTTGGTACGAGCAGTACTTC; cdr3_aa: CATTDRVWYEQYF
v_call: TRBV29-1; d_call: TRBD1; j_call: TRBJ2-7; clone_size: -; cdr3_nt: TGCAGCGTTGGCTCGACAGGGGTCTCCTACGAGCAGTACTTC; cdr3_aa: CSVGSTGVSYEQYF
v_call: TRBV15; d_call: TRBD1; j_call: TRBJ1-6; clone_size: -; cdr3_nt: TGTGCCACCAGCAGAGATCCTCCGGGACAGGGTCCGAATTCACCCCTCCACTTT; cdr3_aa: CATSRDPPGQGPNSPLHF
v_call: TRBV19; d_call: -; j_call: TRBJ1-1; clone_size: -; cdr3_nt: TGTGCCAGTAGGGGTCTGGGGTTGGGGAGAGCTTTCTTT; cdr3_aa: CASRGLGLGRAFF
v_call: TRBV25-1; d_call: TRBD1; j_call: TRBJ2-2; clone_size: once; cdr3_nt: TGTGCCAGCAGTGAATCTGGCAGGGGGCCCGAGAACACCGGGGAGCTGTTTTTT; cdr3_aa: CASSESGRGPENTGELFF
v_call: TRBV5-1; d_call: -; j_call: TRBJ2-7; clone_size: once; cdr3_nt: TGCGCCAGCAGCTTGGAGCCCCTGGGGCTTTACGAGCAGTACTTC; cdr3_aa: CASSLEPLGLYEQYF
v_call: TRBV6-5; d_call: -; j_call: TRBJ1-1; clone_size: once; cdr3_nt: TGTGCCAGCAGACCCGACGGACTTGCCGGGGGTAAAGCTTTCTTT; cdr3_aa: CASRPDGLAGGKAFF
v_call: TRBV30; d_call: TRBD1; j_call: TRBJ1-1; clone_size: many; cdr3_nt: TGTGCCTGGAGTGTAGGACAGGTGAAAGGCACTGAAGCTTTCTTT; cdr3_aa: CAWSVGQVKGTEAFF
v_call: TRBV6-1; d_call: TRBD1; j_call: TRBJ2-5; clone_size: -; cdr3_nt: TGTGCCAGCAGTGCTCAGGGGGCAGAGACCCAGTACTTC; cdr3_aa: CASSAQGAETQYF
v_call: TRBV5-1; d_call: -; j_call: TRBJ2-3; clone_size: -; cdr3_nt: TGCGCCAGCAGCTACCGGACAGTGGCAGATACGCAGTATTTT; cdr3_aa: CASSYRTVADTQYF
v_call: TRBV19; d_call: TRBD2; j_call: TRBJ2-3; clone_size: -; cdr3_nt: TGTGCCAGTAGTATCGGGGCGGGGGGCCACACAGATACGCAGTATTTT; cdr3_aa: CASSIGAGGHTDTQYF
v_call: TRBV6-1; d_call: TRBD1; j_call: TRBJ1-6; clone_size: -; cdr3_nt: TGTGCCAGCAGTGAAGCCATGGGAGGAGGCAGGGGGGATTCACCCCTCCACTTT; cdr3_aa: CASSEAMGGGRGDSPLHF